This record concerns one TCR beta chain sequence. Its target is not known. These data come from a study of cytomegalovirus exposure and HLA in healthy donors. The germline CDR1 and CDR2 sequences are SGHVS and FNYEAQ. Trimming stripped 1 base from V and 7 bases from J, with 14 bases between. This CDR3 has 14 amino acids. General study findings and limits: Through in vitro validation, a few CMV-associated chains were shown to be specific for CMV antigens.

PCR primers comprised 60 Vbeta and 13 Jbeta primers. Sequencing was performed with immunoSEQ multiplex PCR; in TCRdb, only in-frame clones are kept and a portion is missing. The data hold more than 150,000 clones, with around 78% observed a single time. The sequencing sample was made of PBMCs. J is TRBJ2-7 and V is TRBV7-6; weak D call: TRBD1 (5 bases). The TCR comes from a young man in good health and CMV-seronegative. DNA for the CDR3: TGTGCCAGCAGCTTAGGAGAAGGTCACAGGGAGCAGTACTTC. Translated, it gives CASSLGEGHREQYF.